The clone carrying this TCR beta chain was recorded many times. Germline loops: CDR1 MDHEN, CDR2 SYDVKM. Trimming pared 3 bases from V and 8 bases from J, leaving 5 bases between. CDR3 size: 11 residues. This record comes from a study of blood T cells in healthy people across ages. A J-beta primer mix and a sample-barcoded 5' primer were used in a second PCR of roughly 6 to 12 cycles. Each CDR3 protein gets one entry after TCRdb re-called the 5' RACE reads with MiXCR. The table shows 1.5 million to 2 million distinct CDR3 sequences, with around 48% occurring only once. The chain recombines TRBV28 with TRBJ2-1; D unresolved. The clonotype originates from a woman between 40 and 55 years old in good health. The sample comprised blood. CDR3 loop: CASSFLDEQFF. CDR3 DNA sequence: TGTGCCAGCAGTTTTCTGGATGAGCAGTTCTTC. Together with reference TRBV28 and TRBJ2-1, the CDR3 gives the full variable domain: DVKVTQSSRYLVKRTGEKVFLECVQDMDHENMFWYRQDPGLGLRLIYFSYDVKMKEKGDIPEGYSVSREKKERFSLILESASTNQTSMYLCASSFLDEQFFGPGTRLTVL.